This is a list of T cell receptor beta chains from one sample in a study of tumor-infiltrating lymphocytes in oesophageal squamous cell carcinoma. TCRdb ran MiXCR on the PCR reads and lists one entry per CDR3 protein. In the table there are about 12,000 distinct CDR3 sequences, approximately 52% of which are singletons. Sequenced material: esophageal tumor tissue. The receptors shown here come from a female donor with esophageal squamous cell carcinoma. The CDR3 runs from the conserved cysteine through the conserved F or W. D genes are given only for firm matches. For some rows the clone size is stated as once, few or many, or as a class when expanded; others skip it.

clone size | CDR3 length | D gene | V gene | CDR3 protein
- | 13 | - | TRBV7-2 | CASSSQPFRTQYF
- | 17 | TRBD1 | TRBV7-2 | CASSLPAYGTGHHEQYF
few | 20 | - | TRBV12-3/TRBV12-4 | CASIPGYGGGSSSGTDTQYF
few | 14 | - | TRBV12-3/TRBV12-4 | CASSLVVASETQYF
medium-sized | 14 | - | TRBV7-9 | CASSLDLELDEQYF
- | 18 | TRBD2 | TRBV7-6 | CASSLTRPSGRAGNEQFF
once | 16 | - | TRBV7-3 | CASSSSEIGSPAEQYF
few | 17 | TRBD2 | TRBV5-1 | CASSRTLAGGPGETQYF
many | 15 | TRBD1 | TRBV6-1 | CASSVTGSGIYGYTF
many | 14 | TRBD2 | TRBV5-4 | CASSLGLAGGTQYF
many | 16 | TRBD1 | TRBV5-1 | CASSLRQGSSHSPLHF
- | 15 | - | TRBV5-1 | CASSLEASPKNIQYF
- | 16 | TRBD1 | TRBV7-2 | CASSFKTGGRSSPLHF
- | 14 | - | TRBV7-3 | CASSLLGATDTQYF